What follows is one T cell receptor beta chain and its context. What it binds is unknown. The record originates from a study of CD4 T cells in relation to SARS-CoV-2 and coronaviruses. Study at large: Crossreactive spike epitopes shared across donors were mapped to their HLA restriction.

From germline, CDR1 is MNHEY and CDR2 SMNVEV (reference sequence). The V gene end was trimmed by 6 bases and the J gene end by 8 bases; junction bases not matched to a gene: 14. This CDR3 comprises 16 residues. Notes on the study in general: About 65% of donors had memory CD4+ clonotypes crossrecognizing SARS-CoV-2 and common cold coronavirus spike.

Sorted naive or memory CD4+ cells met CEF peptides for 9 to 11 days. Clones were read by immunoSEQ multiplex PCR, and TCRdb kept only the in-frame ones, dropping some. This table holds some 30,000 clones, more than 65% found once. V usage is TRBV27 and J usage is TRBJ2-1; 9 bases agree with TRBD2. This clonotype originated in an adult with COVID-19. Sequenced material: memory CD4+ T cells from PBMCs, cultured in vitro. CDR3 nucleotides: TGTGCCAGCAGCCTATACGGGACTAGCTTCGTCCATGAGCAGTTCTTC. Translated, it gives CASSLYGTSFVHEQFF.